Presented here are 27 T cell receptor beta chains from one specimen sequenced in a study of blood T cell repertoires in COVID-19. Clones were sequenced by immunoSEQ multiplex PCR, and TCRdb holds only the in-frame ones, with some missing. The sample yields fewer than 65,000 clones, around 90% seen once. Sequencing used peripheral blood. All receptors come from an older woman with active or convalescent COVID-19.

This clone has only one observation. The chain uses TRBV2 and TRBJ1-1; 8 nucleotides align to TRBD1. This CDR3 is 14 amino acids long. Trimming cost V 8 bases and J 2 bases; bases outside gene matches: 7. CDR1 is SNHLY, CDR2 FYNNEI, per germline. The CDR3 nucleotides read TGTGCCAGCGATGGACAGGGTATCAACACTGAAGCTTTCTTT. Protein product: CASDGQGINTEAFF. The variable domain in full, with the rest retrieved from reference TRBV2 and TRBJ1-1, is EPEVTQTPSHQVTQMGQEVILRCVPISNHLYFYWYRQILGQKVEFLVSFYNNEISEKSEIFDDQFSVERPDGSNFTLKIRSTKLEDSAMYFCASDGQGINTEAFFGQGTRLTVV.

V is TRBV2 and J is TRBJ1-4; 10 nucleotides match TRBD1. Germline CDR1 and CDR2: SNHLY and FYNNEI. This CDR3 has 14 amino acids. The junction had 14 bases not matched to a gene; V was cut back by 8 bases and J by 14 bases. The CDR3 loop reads CASGTGVVLPHLFF. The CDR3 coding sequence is TGTGCCAGCGGGACAGGGGTTGTACTCCCCCATCTGTTTTTT.

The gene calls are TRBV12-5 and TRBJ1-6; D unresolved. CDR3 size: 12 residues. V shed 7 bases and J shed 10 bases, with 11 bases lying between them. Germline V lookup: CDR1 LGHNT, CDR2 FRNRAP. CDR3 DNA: TGTGCTAGTGCCCAAGGCGGATCACCCCTCCACTTT. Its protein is CASAQGGSPLHF.

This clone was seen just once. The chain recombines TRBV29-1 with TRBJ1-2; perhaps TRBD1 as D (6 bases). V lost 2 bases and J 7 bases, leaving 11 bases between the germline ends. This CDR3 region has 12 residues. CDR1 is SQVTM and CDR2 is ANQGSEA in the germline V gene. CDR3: CSVERGALGYTF. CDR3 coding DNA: TGCAGCGTTGAACGGGGGGCGCTTGGCTACACCTTC.

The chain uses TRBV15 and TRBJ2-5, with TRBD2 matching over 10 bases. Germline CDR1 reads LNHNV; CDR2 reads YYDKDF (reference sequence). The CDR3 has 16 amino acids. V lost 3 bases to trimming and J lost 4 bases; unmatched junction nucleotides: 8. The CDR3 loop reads CATSSDRLAGVETQYF. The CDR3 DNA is TGTGCCACCAGCAGTGATAGGCTAGCGGGAGTAGAGACCCAGTACTTC.

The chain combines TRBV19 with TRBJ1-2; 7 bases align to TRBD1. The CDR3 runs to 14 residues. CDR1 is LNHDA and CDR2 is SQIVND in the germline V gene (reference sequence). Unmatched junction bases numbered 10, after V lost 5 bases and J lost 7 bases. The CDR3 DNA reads TGTGCCAGTAGTCCCCAGGGGGTGGGTGCTGGCTACACCTTC. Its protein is CASSPQGVGAGYTF.

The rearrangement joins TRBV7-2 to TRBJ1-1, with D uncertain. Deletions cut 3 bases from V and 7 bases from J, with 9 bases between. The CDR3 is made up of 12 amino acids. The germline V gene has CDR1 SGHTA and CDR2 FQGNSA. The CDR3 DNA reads TGTGCCAGCAGCTTTAATCAGGTTGAAGCTTTCTTT. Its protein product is CASSFNQVEAFF.

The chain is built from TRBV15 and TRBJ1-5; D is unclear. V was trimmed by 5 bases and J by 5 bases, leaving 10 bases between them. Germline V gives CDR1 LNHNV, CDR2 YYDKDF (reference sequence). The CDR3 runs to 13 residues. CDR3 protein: CATSGQRYQPQHF. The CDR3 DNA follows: TGTGCCACCAGCGGGCAGAGATATCAGCCCCAGCATTTT.

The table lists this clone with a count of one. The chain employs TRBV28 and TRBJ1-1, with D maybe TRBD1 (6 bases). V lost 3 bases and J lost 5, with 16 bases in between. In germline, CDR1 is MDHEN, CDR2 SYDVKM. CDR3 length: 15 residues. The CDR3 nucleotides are TGTGCCAGCAGTTTGGACCAGGGGCTAGGGACTGAAGCTTTCTTT. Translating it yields CASSLDQGLGTEAFF.

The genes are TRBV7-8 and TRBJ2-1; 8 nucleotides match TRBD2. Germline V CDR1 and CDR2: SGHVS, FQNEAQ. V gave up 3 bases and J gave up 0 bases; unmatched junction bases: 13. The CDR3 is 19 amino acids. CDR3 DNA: TGTGCCAGCAGCTTCCCTAGAGGGGACGGGACTAGCTCCTACAATGAGCAGTTCTTC. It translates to CASSFPRGDGTSSYNEQFF.

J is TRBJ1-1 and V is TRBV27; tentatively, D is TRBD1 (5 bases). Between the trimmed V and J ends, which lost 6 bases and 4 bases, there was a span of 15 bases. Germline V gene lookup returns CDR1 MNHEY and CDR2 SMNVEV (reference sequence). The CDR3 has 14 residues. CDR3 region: CASSNRDLSTEAFF. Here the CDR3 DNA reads TGTGCCAGCAGCAATCGGGACTTGAGCACTGAAGCTTTCTTT.

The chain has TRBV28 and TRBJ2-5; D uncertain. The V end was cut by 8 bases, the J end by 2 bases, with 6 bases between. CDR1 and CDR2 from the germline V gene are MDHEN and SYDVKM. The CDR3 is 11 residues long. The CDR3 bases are TGTGCCAGCCAGTATCAAGAGACCCAGTACTTC. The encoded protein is CASQYQETQYF.

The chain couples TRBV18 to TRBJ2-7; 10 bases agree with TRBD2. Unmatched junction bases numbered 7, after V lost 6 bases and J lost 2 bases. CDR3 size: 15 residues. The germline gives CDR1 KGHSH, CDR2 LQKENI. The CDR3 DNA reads TGTGCCAGCTCTCCCGGACTAGCGGAAACCTACGAGCAGTACTTC. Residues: CASSPGLAETYEQYF.

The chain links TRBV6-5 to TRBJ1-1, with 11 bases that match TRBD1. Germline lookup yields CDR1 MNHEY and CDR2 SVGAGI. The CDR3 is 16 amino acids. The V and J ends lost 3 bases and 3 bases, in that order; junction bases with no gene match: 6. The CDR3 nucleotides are TGTGCCAGCAGTTATTCCGGGACAGGGGGTTACACTGAAGCTTTCTTT. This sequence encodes CASSYSGTGGYTEAFF.

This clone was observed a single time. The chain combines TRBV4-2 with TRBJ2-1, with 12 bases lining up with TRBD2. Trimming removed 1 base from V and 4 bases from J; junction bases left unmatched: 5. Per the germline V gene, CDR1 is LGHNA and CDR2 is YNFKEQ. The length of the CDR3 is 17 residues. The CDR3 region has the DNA TGTGCCAGCAGCCAAGGAACTAGCGGGGGGACTTACAATGAGCAGTTCTTC. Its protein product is CASSQGTSGGTYNEQFF.

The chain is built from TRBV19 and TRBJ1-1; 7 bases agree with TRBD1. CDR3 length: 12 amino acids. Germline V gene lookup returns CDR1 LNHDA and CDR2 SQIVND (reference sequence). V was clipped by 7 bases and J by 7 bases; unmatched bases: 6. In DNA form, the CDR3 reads TGTGCCAGTACGACAGGGCCGGGTGAAGCTTTCTTT. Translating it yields CASTTGPGEAFF. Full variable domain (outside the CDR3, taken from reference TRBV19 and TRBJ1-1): DGGITQSPKYLFRKEGQNVTLSCEQNLNHDAMYWYRQDPGQGLRLIYYSQIVNDFQKGDIAEGYSVSREKKESFPLTVTSAQKNPTAFYLCASTTGPGEAFFGQGTRLTVV.

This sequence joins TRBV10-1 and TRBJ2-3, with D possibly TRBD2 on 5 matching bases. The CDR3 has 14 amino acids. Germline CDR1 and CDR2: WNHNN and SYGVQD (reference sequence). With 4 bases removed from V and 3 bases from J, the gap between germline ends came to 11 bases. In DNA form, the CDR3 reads TGCGCCAGCAGTGTCGGCGAGGGAACAGATACGCAGTATTTT. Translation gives CASSVGEGTDTQYF.

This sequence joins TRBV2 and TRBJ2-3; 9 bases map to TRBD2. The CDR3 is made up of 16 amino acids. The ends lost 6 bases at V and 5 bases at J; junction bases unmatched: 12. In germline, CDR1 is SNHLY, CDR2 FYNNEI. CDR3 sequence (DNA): TGTGCCAGCAGGGGCCAGCAGCGGGGGGCTGGAGATACGCAGTATTTT. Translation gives CASRGQQRGAGDTQYF.

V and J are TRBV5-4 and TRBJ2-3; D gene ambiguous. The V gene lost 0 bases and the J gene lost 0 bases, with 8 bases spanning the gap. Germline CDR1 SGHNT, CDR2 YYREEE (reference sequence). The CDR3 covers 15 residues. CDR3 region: CASSLARPSTDTQYF. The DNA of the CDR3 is TGTGCCAGCAGCTTGGCTAGACCTAGCACAGATACGCAGTATTTT.

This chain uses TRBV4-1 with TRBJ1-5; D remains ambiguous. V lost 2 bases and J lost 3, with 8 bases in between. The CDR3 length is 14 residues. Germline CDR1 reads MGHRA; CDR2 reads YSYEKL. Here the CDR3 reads CASSQQTVNQPQHF. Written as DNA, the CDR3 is TGCGCCAGCAGCCAACAAACAGTCAATCAGCCCCAGCATTTT.

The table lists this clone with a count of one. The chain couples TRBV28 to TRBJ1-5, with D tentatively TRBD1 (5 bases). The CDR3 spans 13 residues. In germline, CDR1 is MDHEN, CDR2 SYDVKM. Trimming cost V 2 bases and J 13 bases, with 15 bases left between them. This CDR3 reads CASSLVVQGWQHF. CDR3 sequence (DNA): TGTGCCAGCAGTTTAGTAGTGCAGGGTTGGCAGCATTTT.

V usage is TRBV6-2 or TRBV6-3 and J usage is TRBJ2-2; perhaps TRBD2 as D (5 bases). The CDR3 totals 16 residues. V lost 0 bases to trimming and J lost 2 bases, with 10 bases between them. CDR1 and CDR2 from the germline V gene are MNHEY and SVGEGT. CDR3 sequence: CASSYSAGTNTGELFF. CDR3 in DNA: TGTGCCAGCAGTTACTCTGCGGGCACAAACACCGGGGAGCTGTTTTTT.

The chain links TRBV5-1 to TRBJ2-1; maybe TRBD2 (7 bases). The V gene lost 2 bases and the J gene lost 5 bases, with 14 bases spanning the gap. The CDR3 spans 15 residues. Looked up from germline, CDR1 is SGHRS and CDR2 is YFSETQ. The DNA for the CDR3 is TGCGCCAGCAGCTTAGGGGGGGCATTCAACAATGAGCAGTTCTTC. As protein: CASSLGGAFNNEQFF.

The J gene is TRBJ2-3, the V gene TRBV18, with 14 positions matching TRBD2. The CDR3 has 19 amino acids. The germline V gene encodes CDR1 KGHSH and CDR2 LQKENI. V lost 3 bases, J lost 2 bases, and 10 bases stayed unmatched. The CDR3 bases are TGTGCCAGCTCACCCTACGGACTAGCGGGAGGTAATCCCACAGATACGCAGTATTTT. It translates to CASSPYGLAGGNPTDTQYF.

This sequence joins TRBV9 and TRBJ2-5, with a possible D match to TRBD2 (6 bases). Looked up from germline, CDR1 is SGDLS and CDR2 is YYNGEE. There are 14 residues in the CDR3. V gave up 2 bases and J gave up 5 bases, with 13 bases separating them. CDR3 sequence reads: CASSVAPREETQYF. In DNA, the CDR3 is TGTGCCAGCAGCGTTGCACCACGGGAGGAGACCCAGTACTTC.

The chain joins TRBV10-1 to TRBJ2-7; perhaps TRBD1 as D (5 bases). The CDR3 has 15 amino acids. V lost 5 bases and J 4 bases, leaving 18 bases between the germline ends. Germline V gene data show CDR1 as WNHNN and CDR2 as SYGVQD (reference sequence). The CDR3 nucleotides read TGCGCCAGCAGTTCGTCGGCAGGGATACTTTACGAGCAGTACTTC. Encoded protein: CASSSSAGILYEQYF.

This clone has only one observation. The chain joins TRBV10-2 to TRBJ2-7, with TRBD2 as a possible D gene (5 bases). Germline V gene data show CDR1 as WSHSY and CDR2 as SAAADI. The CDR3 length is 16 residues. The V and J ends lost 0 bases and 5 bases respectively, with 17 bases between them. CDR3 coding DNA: TGCGCCAGCAGTGAGTCAGAGAGGGCTGTGAAGGACGAGCAGTACTTC. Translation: CASSESERAVKDEQYF.